This T cell receptor (beta chain) came from a study of cytomegalovirus exposure and HLA in healthy donors. Likely unrecorded immune exposures existed in these nominally healthy donors. Use of 60 Vbeta and 13 Jbeta primers characterized the PCR. Assay used: immunoSEQ multiplex PCR; TCRdb lists only in-frame clones, some missing. The table for this sample gives about 160,000 clones. With regard to this clone: The antigen remains undetermined.

Notes on the study in general: Productive rates of about 90% or about 30% were seen for most TCR beta V segments in an earlier analysis. Rarity held for most TCR sequences, but there were some public TCRs that occurred in many donors.

The germline CDR1 and CDR2 sequences are MDHEN and SYDVKM. V gave up 1 base and J gave up 7 bases; unmatched junction bases: 8. This CDR3 contains 15 residues. The chain carries TRBV28 and TRBJ1-2; TRBD1 agrees at 8 bases. This TCR was recovered from an older woman in good health and CMV-seronegative. Sequencing was performed on PBMCs. The CDR3 region is CASSLLSRGQFGYTF. The CDR3 DNA reads TGTGCCAGCAGTTTATTGTCCAGGGGGCAATTTGGCTACACCTTC.